This T cell receptor beta chain was profiled in a study of blood T cells in healthy people across ages. Study conclusions and caveats: Nothing was known about donor CMV status, and this possibly confounded expanded clonotype changes. Considered underestimates were the diversity estimates obtained from one million T cells. Greater diversity and more naive CD4+ cells were seen in long-lived donors than in aged donors.

The length of the CDR3 is 15 residues. Germline-derived CDR1 and CDR2 are LGHNA and YSLEER. A sample-barcoded 5' primer and a J-beta primer mix were used in a second PCR of about 7 to 11 cycles. Every single cDNA molecule received a tag from a template-switch adaptor with 12 random nucleotides. TCRdb used MiXCR to reprocess the 5' RACE reads, holding one entry per CDR3 protein. The sample consists of around 1,000,000 distinct CDR3 sequences, roughly 24% of them appearing once. Concerning this clonotype: Antigen specificity is unknown.

The sample also formed part of further work on T cells of mothers and their children.

The chain uses TRBV4-3 and TRBJ2-5; D remains unclear. The DNA end is more similar to TRBJ2-7, so the J call may be wrong. The sequence was obtained from a girl aged 2-10 years in good health. What was sequenced was blood. The CDR3 region is CASSQDRGSSYEQYF. CDR3 sequence (DNA): TGCGCCAGCAGCCAAGATCGTGGCAGCTCCTACGAGCAGTACTTC.